What follows are 18 T cell receptor beta chains derived from one specimen sequenced in a study of T cell changes during pregnancy in multiple sclerosis. Profiled with immunoSEQ multiplex PCR; TCRdb holds only in-frame clones, not every one. The table has 60,000 or so clones, about 87% seen once. Sequenced sample: peripheral blood from another person, used as feeder cells. These receptor sequences come from a human donor whose cells served as feeder cells for cultures in a pregnancy study.

V and J are TRBV29-1 and TRBJ1-2; the match to TRBD1 covers 7 bases. The trim removed 8 bases at V and 2 bases at J, leaving 5 bases unmatched. The length of the CDR3 is 12 residues. The germline V gene encodes CDR1 SQVTM and CDR2 ANQGSEA. The CDR3 sequence is CSSGQENYGYTF. CDR3 DNA sequence: TGCAGCTCCGGACAGGAAAACTATGGCTACACCTTC.

This chain uses TRBV19 with TRBJ1-2; tentative D call: TRBD1 (5 bases). Between the trimmed V and J ends, which lost 6 bases and 2 bases, there was a span of 13 bases. The germline CDR1 and CDR2 sequences are LNHDA and SQIVND (reference sequence). This CDR3 contains 14 residues. CDR3 DNA sequence: TGTGCCAGTAGGACCCTTCAGGGAAACTATGGCTACACCTTC. Its protein product is CASRTLQGNYGYTF.

This clone was counted a few times. The V and J genes are TRBV9 and TRBJ2-2; a possible D gene is TRBD1 (5 bases). Trimming shortened V by 3 bases and J by 6 bases, and 15 bases separated the two germline ends. The CDR3 spans 15 residues. The V gene's germline CDR1 is SGDLS and CDR2 YYNGEE. The DNA of the CDR3 is TGTGCCAGCAGCGCCTTCAGGGAAAGGTCCGGGGAGCTGTTTTTT. Amino acids: CASSAFRERSGELFF.

This clone was observed once. The chain is built from TRBV5-1 and TRBJ2-3; tentatively, D is TRBD2 (6 bases). Trimming cost V 0 bases and J 0 bases, with 14 bases left between them. Germline V gives CDR1 SGHRS, CDR2 YFSETQ. The CDR3 has 17 amino acids. The CDR3 bases are TGCGCCAGCAGCTTGGGATTTAGCGGAGTGAGCACAGATACGCAGTATTTT. It is translated as CASSLGFSGVSTDTQYF.

This clone was seen a single time. Here the CDR3 reads CASSPFSGTGDTEAFF. CDR3 DNA sequence: TGTGCCAGCAGTCCCTTTTCCGGGACAGGGGACACTGAAGCTTTCTTT. This rearrangement joins TRBV27 to TRBJ1-1; TRBD1 agrees at 10 bases. The J segment lost 3 bases and the V segment lost 5 bases, leaving 9 bases of the junction unmatched. This CDR3 region has 16 residues. Germline V CDR1 and CDR2: MNHEY, SMNVEV (reference sequence).

The chain joins TRBV10-3 to TRBJ1-5; D unresolved. The CDR3 is made up of 16 amino acids. Germline V gene sequence: CDR1 ENHRY, CDR2 SYGVKD. Trimming took off 4 bases at V and 4 bases at J, with 17 bases between the two ends. The CDR3: CAISAYLSGGNQPQHF. In DNA, the CDR3 is TGTGCCATCAGTGCGTACCTAAGCGGAGGGAATCAGCCCCAGCATTTT.

The CDR3 protein is CSARGGNEQYF. As DNA, the CDR3 is TGCAGTGCTAGGGGGGGGAACGAGCAGTACTTC. V is TRBV20-1 and J is TRBJ2-7, with 7 bases matching TRBD2. This CDR3 is 11 amino acids long. The germline CDR1 and CDR2 sequences are DFQATT and SNEGSKA (reference sequence). V lost 3 bases, J lost 5 bases, and 1 base stayed unmatched.

The rearrangement uses TRBV5-8 and TRBJ1-3; 8 bases fit TRBD1. The CDR3 extends over 16 amino acids. Per germline, CDR1 SGHTS and CDR2 YDEGEE. Trimming at V came to 0 bases and at J to 2 bases, leaving 4 bases not matched to a gene. DNA of the CDR3: TGTGCCAGCAGCTTGGCCCCAGGGGGCCCTGGAAACACCATATATTTT. The encoded protein is CASSLAPGGPGNTIYF.

The rearrangement joins TRBV6-5 to TRBJ2-7; D perhaps matches TRBD1 (6 bases). This CDR3 spans 15 amino acids. Trimming took 6 bases from V and 1 from J, leaving 16 bases between them. Germline lookup yields CDR1 MNHEY and CDR2 SVGAGI. CDR3 DNA: TGTGCCAGCAGATCTACAGGGAAAGGTTCCTACGAGCAGTACTTC. As protein: CASRSTGKGSYEQYF.

The chain uses TRBV28 and TRBJ2-1; 10 nucleotides line up with TRBD2. The V gene end was trimmed by 4 bases and the J gene end by 7 bases; junction bases not matched to a gene: 7. This CDR3 has 15 residues. CDR1 and CDR2 from the germline V gene are MDHEN and SYDVKM. The CDR3 sequence: CASSSESGGANEQFF. CDR3 coding DNA: TGTGCCAGCAGTTCGGAAAGCGGGGGGGCGAATGAGCAGTTCTTC.

This sequence joins TRBV7-9 and TRBJ1-1; D unresolved. Germline CDR1 SEHNR, CDR2 FQNEAQ (reference sequence). V was shortened by 5 bases and J by 1 base, with 8 bases between the two germline ends. The CDR3 consists of 13 residues. The CDR3 DNA reads as TGTGCCAGCAGCAAGTCCCAGAACACTGAAGCTTTCTTT. It yields the protein CASSKSQNTEAFF.

This clone came up a few times. The V call is TRBV5-4, the J call TRBJ2-5, with 10 positions matching TRBD2. Unmatched junction bases numbered 9, after V lost 2 bases and J lost 5 bases. The CDR3 loop spans 16 amino acids. Germline CDR1 reads SGHNT; CDR2 reads YYREEE (reference sequence). The CDR3: CASSFSSGRVGETQYF. In DNA, the CDR3 is TGTGCCAGCAGCTTTAGCAGCGGGAGGGTGGGCGAGACCCAGTACTTC.

CDR3 sequence (DNA): TGTGCCAGCGGGCAGGGTACTAGCACAGATACGCAGTATTTT. Translating it yields CASGQGTSTDTQYF. V is TRBV7-8 and J is TRBJ2-3; perhaps TRBD1 as D (5 bases). With 8 bases removed from V and 0 bases from J, the gap between germline ends came to 12 bases. Germline values: CDR1 SGHVS, CDR2 FQNEAQ. The CDR3 runs to 14 residues.

The CDR3 coding sequence is TGTGCCTGGAGTGGGGGACTCAGAGGGGACACTGAAGCTTTCTTT. Amino acids: CAWSGGLRGDTEAFF. The rearrangement links TRBV30 to TRBJ1-1; D is possibly TRBD1 (5 bases). The CDR3 is 15 amino acids. Germline values: CDR1 GTSNPN, CDR2 SVGIG (reference sequence). The ends were cut back, 1 base at V and 3 bases at J, with 15 bases in the middle.

The rearrangement uses TRBV7-6 and TRBJ1-5; a weak D match, TRBD1 (6 bases). The ends were cut back, 5 bases at V and 7 bases at J, with 18 bases in the middle. CDR1 is SGHVS and CDR2 is FNYEAQ in the germline V gene. The CDR3 has 15 amino acids. The CDR3 here is CASSQTGDFRQPQHF. CDR3 nucleotides: TGTGCCAGCAGCCAGACAGGAGATTTCCGCCAGCCCCAGCATTTT.

The rearrangement uses TRBV29-1 and TRBJ1-2; 7 nucleotides match TRBD1. Losses at the gene ends were 6 bases for V and 2 bases for J; bases not matched to a gene: 6. CDR1 SQVTM and CDR2 ANQGSEA come from the germline V gene. CDR3 length: 13 amino acids. In DNA, the CDR3 is TGCAGCGTATGGGACAGATCAAACTATGGCTACACCTTC. Protein sequence: CSVWDRSNYGYTF. Complete variable domain (other parts from reference TRBV29-1 and TRBJ1-2): SAVISQKPSRDICQRGTSLTIQCQVDSQVTMMFWYRQQPGQSLTLIATANQGSEATYESGFVIDKFPISRPNLTFSTLTVSNMSPEDSSIYLCSVWDRSNYGYTFGSGTRLTVV.

The gene calls are TRBV30 and TRBJ1-6; the D is unclear. Germline V lookup: CDR1 GTSNPN, CDR2 SVGIG (reference sequence). This CDR3 is built from 16 residues. V lost 5 bases, J lost 0 bases, and 14 bases lay in between. The CDR3 sequence: CAWGMAMSSYNSPLHF. DNA of the CDR3: TGTGCCTGGGGGATGGCGATGAGCTCCTATAATTCACCCCTCCACTTT.

The CDR3 nucleotides are TGTGCCAGCAGCTTAGGGACACTGTTTGATGAGCAGTTCTTC. This translates into CASSLGTLFDEQFF. This sequence joins TRBV11-2 and TRBJ2-1, with D possibly being TRBD1 (5 bases). Per germline, CDR1 SGHAT and CDR2 FQNNGV. Trimming took off 1 base at V and 8 bases at J, with 12 bases between the two ends. This CDR3 region has 14 residues.